This T cell receptor (beta chain) is from a study of PD-1 blockade in mismatch repair-deficient tumors. The trim removed 3 bases at V and 0 bases at J, leaving 0 bases unmatched. CDR3 size: 14 residues. Germline V lookup: CDR1 SGHAT, CDR2 FQNNGV. Some clones are missing from TCRdb's copy, which holds only in-frame ones; the method was immunoSEQ multiplex PCR. The sample lists approximately 100,000 clones, 82% occurring once. The TCR originated in an adult with mismatch repair-deficient cancer. This chain joins TRBV11-2 and TRBJ2-7; 9 positions match TRBD2. The source was peripheral blood, collected roughly 35 weeks after starting pembrolizumab. CDR3 loop: CASSLTSGSYEQYF. The DNA of the CDR3 is TGTGCCAGCAGCTTGACTAGCGGCTCCTACGAGCAGTACTTC.